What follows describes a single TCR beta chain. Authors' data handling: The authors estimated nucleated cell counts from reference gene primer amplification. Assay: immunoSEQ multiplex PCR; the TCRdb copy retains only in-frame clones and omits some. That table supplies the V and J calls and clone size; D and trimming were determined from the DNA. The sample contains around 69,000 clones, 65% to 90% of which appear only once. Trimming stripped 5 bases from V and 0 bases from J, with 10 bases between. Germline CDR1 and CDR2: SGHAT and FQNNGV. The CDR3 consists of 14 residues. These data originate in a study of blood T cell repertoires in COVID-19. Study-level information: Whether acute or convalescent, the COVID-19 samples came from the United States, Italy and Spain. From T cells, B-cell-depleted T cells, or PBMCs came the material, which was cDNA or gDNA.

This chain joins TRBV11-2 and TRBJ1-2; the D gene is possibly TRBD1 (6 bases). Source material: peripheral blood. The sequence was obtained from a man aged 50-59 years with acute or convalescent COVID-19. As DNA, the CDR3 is TGTGCCAGCAGCAACAGGGCCACTAACTATGGCTACACCTTC. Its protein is CASSNRATNYGYTF.